Each of the 17 T cell receptor beta chains below was sequenced from the same sample in a study of human T cells and chemical hapten exposure. The time point was: pre-sensitization, week 0. Specified treatment: therapeutic diphenylcyclopropenone sensitization with weekly scalp DPC. Each CDR3 protein is one row after TCRdb ran MiXCR on the RACE reads. Of 99,000 or so distinct CDR3 sequences listed, approximately 11% are singletons. The sequencing here drew on whole blood, taken in connection with sensitization to the hapten diphenylcyclopropenone (DPC). Receptors originate from a woman aged 60-75 years with alopecia areata. Some clones in this sample may be carry-over from other donors' samples.

This clonotype was counted at least ten times. The CDR3 reads CASSVGQITEAFF. The CDR3 nucleotides are TGTGCCAGCAGCGTAGGACAGATCACTGAAGCTTTCTTT. The chain has TRBV9 and TRBJ1-1; the D gene is possibly TRBD1 (5 bases). The ends were cut back, 0 bases at V and 4 bases at J, with 7 bases in the middle. CDR3 length equals 13 residues. Germline V lookup: CDR1 SGDLS, CDR2 YYNGEE.

This clonotype came up a few times. The chain employs TRBV6-6 and TRBJ1-1; TRBD1 aligns across 8 bases. The V segment lost 6 bases and the J segment 8 bases; nucleotides outside the gene matches: 5. Germline V gene sequence: CDR1 MNHNY, CDR2 SVGAGI (reference sequence). The CDR3 runs to 12 residues. The CDR3: CASSRNRGEAFF. CDR3 sequence (DNA): TGTGCCAGCAGCCGGAACAGGGGGGAAGCTTTCTTT.

This clonotype was seen repeatedly, ten times or more. This chain joins TRBV27 and TRBJ2-2; 11 bases fit TRBD2. Per the germline V gene, CDR1 is MNHEY and CDR2 is SMNVEV (reference sequence). With 3 bases clipped from V and 1 base from J, the junction kept 7 bases outside the gene matches. The CDR3 loop spans 18 amino acids. The CDR3 spells CASSFSHLAGGNTGELFF. The CDR3, as DNA: TGTGCCAGCAGTTTCTCCCATCTAGCGGGGGGGAACACCGGGGAGCTGTTTTTT.

This clonotype was seen at least ten times. The CDR3 loop is CASSPGTGDNYGYTF. DNA for the CDR3: TGTGCCAGCTCACCCGGGACAGGGGACAACTATGGCTACACCTTC. The V and J genes are TRBV18 and TRBJ1-2, with TRBD1 matching over 10 bases. There are 15 residues in the CDR3. The V and J ends lost 3 bases and 2 bases, in that order; junction bases with no gene match: 3. Germline loops: CDR1 KGHSH, CDR2 LQKENI. Supplemented by reference TRBV18 and TRBJ1-2, the full variable domain reads NAGVMQNPRHLVRRRGQEARLRCSPMKGHSHVYWYRQLPEEGLKFMVYLQKENIIDESGMPKERFSAEFPKEGPSILRIQQVVRGDSAAYFCASSPGTGDNYGYTFGSGTRLTVV.

This clonotype has at least ten counts. The V call is TRBV7-3, the J call TRBJ2-2; D unclear. Germline loops: CDR1 SGHTA, CDR2 FQGTGA. V was shortened by 4 bases and J by 2 bases, with 5 bases between the two germline ends. This CDR3 comprises 13 residues. CDR3: CASSSFNTGELFF. In DNA form, the CDR3 reads TGTGCCAGCAGCTCCTTTAACACCGGGGAGCTGTTTTTT.

CDR3 sequence (DNA): TGCGCCAGCAGCTTCGACAGGGGGAATGAAGCTTTCTTT. Its translation is CASSFDRGNEAFF. J is TRBJ1-1 and V is TRBV5-1; 9 nucleotides line up with TRBD1. In germline, CDR1 is SGHRS, CDR2 YFSETQ. The CDR3 is 13 residues long. Trimming at V came to 2 bases and at J to 7 bases, leaving 3 bases not matched to a gene. The whole variable domain, remainder taken from reference TRBV5-1 and TRBJ1-1, is KAGVTQTPRYLIKTRGQQVTLSCSPISGHRSVSWYQQTPGQGLQFLFEYFSETQRNKGNFPGRFSGRQFSNSRSEMNVSTLELGDSALYLCASSFDRGNEAFFGQGTRLTVV.

This clonotype was counted many times. The V gene is TRBV5-1, the J gene TRBJ2-2; possibly TRBD2 for D (5 bases). This CDR3 is built from 13 residues. The germline gives CDR1 SGHRS, CDR2 YFSETQ. V gave up 6 bases and J gave up 3 bases, with 9 bases separating them. CDR3 DNA sequence: TGCGCCAGCATAGACGGGGACACCGGGGAGCTGTTTTTT. It translates to CASIDGDTGELFF.

This clonotype was detected a few times. The V call is TRBV30, the J call TRBJ1-2; tentatively, D is TRBD1 (5 bases). There are 15 residues in the CDR3. Germline V gives CDR1 GTSNPN, CDR2 SVGIG (reference sequence). Trimming removed 1 base at V and 2 bases at J, with 14 bases between. The DNA of the CDR3 is TGTGCCTGGAGTGCCCCTTCCAGGGCGAACTATGGCTACACCTTC. This translates into CAWSAPSRANYGYTF.

This chain links TRBV7-6 with TRBJ2-6; D possibly corresponds to TRBD1 (6 bases). Germline CDR1 reads SGHVS; CDR2 reads FNYEAQ. This CDR3 has 15 amino acids. Trimming removed 6 bases from V and 5 bases from J, with 14 bases in between. The CDR3 coding sequence is TGTGCCAGCAGTATTCAGGGGATGAGGGCCAACGTCCTGACTTTC. This translates into CASSIQGMRANVLTF.

This clonotype was counted ten times or more. V and J are TRBV21-1 and TRBJ2-7; the table gives TRBD1 as D, unverified against the DNA. TRBV21-1 is given as a pseudogene. This CDR3 is built from 15 residues. CDR3 DNA: TGTGCCAGCAGCATCCCCGGGACAGGTCCCTACGAGCAGTACTTC. This sequence encodes CASSIPGTGPYEQYF.

This clonotype was picked up a small number of times. The chain has TRBV12-3 or TRBV12-4 and TRBJ1-1; possibly TRBD1 for D (5 bases). There are 15 residues in the CDR3. V lost 6 bases, J lost 6 bases, and 20 bases lay in between. CDR3 in amino acids: CASSHAGTAAAEAFF. The CDR3 DNA sequence: TGTGCCAGCAGCCACGCCGGGACGGCCGCCGCTGAAGCTTTCTTT.

The sample holds many counts of this clonotype. The gene calls are TRBV20-1 and TRBJ1-1, with D unresolved. This CDR3 comprises 15 residues. Deletions cut 5 bases from V and 0 bases from J, with 16 bases between. Looked up from germline, CDR1 is DFQATT and CDR2 is SNEGSKA (reference sequence). The CDR3 loop reads CSASFPLKMNTEAFF. In DNA form, the CDR3 reads TGCAGTGCTTCCTTCCCCTTGAAGATGAACACTGAAGCTTTCTTT.

This clonotype was recorded at least ten times. This chain uses TRBV12-3 or TRBV12-4 with TRBJ1-5; 10 bases line up with TRBD1. J gave up 5 bases and V 5 bases, and 6 bases lay outside the gene matches. The CDR3 spans 15 residues. CDR3 loop: CASSPQGQGHQPQHF. The CDR3, as DNA: TGTGCCAGCAGTCCCCAGGGACAGGGGCATCAGCCCCAGCATTTT.

The sample holds a few counts of this clonotype. This chain connects TRBV7-2 to TRBJ2-3, with a weak D call TRBD1 (6 bases). Germline CDR1 reads SGHTA; CDR2 reads FQGNSA. CDR3 length equals 14 residues. Trimming shortened V by 2 bases and J by 4 bases, and 10 bases separated the two germline ends. CDR3 residues: CASSLIRQADTQYF. DNA for the CDR3: TGTGCCAGCAGCTTAATTAGACAGGCAGATACGCAGTATTTT.

This clonotype was seen many times. This rearrangement joins TRBV29-1 to TRBJ1-5; possibly TRBD1 for D (6 bases). The V gene's germline CDR1 is SQVTM and CDR2 ANQGSEA. The CDR3 extends over 13 amino acids. V was trimmed by 6 bases and J by 0 bases, leaving 9 bases between them. CDR3 protein: CSVLDSSNQPQHF. The DNA for the CDR3 is TGCAGCGTCTTGGACAGTAGCAATCAGCCCCAGCATTTT.

This clonotype was observed at least ten times. This chain connects TRBV12-3 or TRBV12-4 to TRBJ2-1; TRBD2 agrees at 9 bases. CDR3 length: 17 residues. V gave up 5 bases and J gave up 1 base; unmatched junction bases: 9. The chain's CDR3 is CASSAASGAYSYNEQFF. DNA of the CDR3: TGTGCCAGCAGTGCGGCTAGCGGGGCTTATTCCTACAATGAGCAGTTCTTC.

This clonotype was detected once. This chain connects TRBV5-6 to TRBJ2-5; TRBD1 or TRBD2 may be the D gene (5 bases each). Germline V gene sequence: CDR1 SGHDT, CDR2 YYEEEE. V was trimmed by 3 bases and J by 9 bases, leaving 18 bases between them. This CDR3 comprises 14 residues. The CDR3 nucleotides are TGTGCCAGCAGCTCACCGGGACCGGAGAGGGCCCAGTACTTC. The encoded protein is CASSSPGPERAQYF.